The T cell receptor beta chain under discussion was sequenced for a study of blood T cell repertoires in COVID-19. Study in general: COVID-19 samples from acute and convalescent phases originated in the United States, Italy and Spain. The cDNA or gDNA used as material had been derived from T cells, B-cell-depleted T cells, or PBMCs.

Authors' analysis steps: Reference gene primer amplification in the assay estimated nucleated cell counts. Only in-frame clones appear in the TCRdb table, and some are missing; sequencing was by immunoSEQ multiplex PCR. V and J calls and clone size follow that table, whereas D and trimming were derived from the DNA. The sample carries around 25,000 clones, approximately 81% recorded once. The junction had 9 bases not matched to a gene; V was cut back by 11 bases and J by 0 bases. CDR3 length: 16 residues. CDR1 is ENHRY, CDR2 SYGVKD, per germline. The rearrangement uses TRBV10-3 and TRBJ1-3, with 11 nucleotides matching TRBD1. The sample comprised peripheral blood. The receptor was isolated from a man between 70 and 80 years old with acute or convalescent COVID-19. The CDR3 sequence is CALRTGGGRSGNTIYF. The CDR3 DNA reads as TGTGCCTTAAGGACAGGGGGCGGCCGCTCTGGAAACACCATATATTTT.